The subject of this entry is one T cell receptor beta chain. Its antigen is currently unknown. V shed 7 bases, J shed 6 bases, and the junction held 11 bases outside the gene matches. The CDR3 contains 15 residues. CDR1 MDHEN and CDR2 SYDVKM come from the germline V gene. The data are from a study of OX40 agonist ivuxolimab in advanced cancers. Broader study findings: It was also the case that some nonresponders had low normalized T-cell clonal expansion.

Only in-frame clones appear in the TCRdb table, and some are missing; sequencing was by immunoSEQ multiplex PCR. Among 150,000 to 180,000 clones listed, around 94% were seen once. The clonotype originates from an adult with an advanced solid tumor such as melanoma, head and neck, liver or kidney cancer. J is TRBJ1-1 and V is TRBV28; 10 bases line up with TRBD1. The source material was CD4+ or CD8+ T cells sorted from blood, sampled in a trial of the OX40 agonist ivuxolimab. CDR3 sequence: CASILWGTGVSEAFF. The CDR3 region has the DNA TGTGCCAGCATATTGTGGGGGACAGGGGTTTCTGAAGCTTTCTTT. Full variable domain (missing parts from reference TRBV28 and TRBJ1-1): DVKVTQSSRYLVKRTGEKVFLECVQDMDHENMFWYRQDPGLGLRLIYFSYDVKMKEKGDIPEGYSVSREKKERFSLILESASTNQTSMYLCASILWGTGVSEAFFGQGTRLTVV.